This passage covers 25 T cell receptor beta chains from one sample sequenced in a study of blood T cell repertoires in COVID-19. TCRdb keeps only in-frame clones here, not all; method: immunoSEQ multiplex PCR. The sample yields 320,000 or so clones, about nine tenths seen once. Sequencing was carried out using PBMCs or T cells enriched from blood (not recorded which). These receptors were taken from a man aged 55 to 70 who had recovered from COVID-19.

The rearrangement links TRBV11-2 to TRBJ2-1; no reliable D call. The germline CDR1 and CDR2 sequences are SGHAT and FQNNGV. V shed 4 bases and J shed 2 bases, with 6 bases lying between them. This CDR3 is built from 13 residues. The DNA of the CDR3 is TGTGCCAGCAGCTCTTCAGCCTACAATGAGCAGTTCTTC. It codes for CASSSSAYNEQFF.

The chain carries TRBV18 and TRBJ1-5; D perhaps matches TRBD1 (6 bases). CDR1 and CDR2 (germline): KGHSH, LQKENI. Trimming shortened V by 1 base and J by 4 bases, and 11 bases separated the two germline ends. CDR3 size: 15 residues. CDR3 protein: CASSPRGQSNQPQHF. The CDR3, as DNA: TGTGCCAGCTCACCACGGGGGCAATCAAATCAGCCCCAGCATTTT.

The V call is TRBV7-9, the J call TRBJ2-3; TRBD1 agrees at 8 bases. V lost 1 base and J lost 6; bases outside the gene matches: 6. The germline gives CDR1 SEHNR, CDR2 FQNEAQ (reference sequence). The CDR3 loop spans 15 amino acids. This CDR3 is CASSLDRTGPDTQYF. Here the CDR3 DNA reads TGTGCCAGCAGCTTAGACCGGACAGGGCCCGATACGCAGTATTTT.

This chain uses TRBV28 with TRBJ1-2, with 7 nucleotides matching TRBD1. The CDR3 runs to 12 residues. J was trimmed by 7 bases and V by 4 bases; bases with no gene match: 3. Germline assignment: CDR1 MDHEN and CDR2 SYDVKM. The CDR3 here is CASSSQGGGYTF. CDR3 coding DNA: TGTGCCAGCAGTTCCCAGGGGGGTGGCTACACCTTC.

V usage is TRBV5-1 and J usage is TRBJ2-3, with 9 nucleotides matching TRBD1. The CDR3 length is 16 residues. In germline, CDR1 is SGHRS, CDR2 YFSETQ. The junction had 10 bases not matched to a gene; V was cut back by 4 bases and J by 4 bases. CDR3 DNA sequence: TGCGCCAGCAGCATGGTACAGGGGGCCGTGGCAGATACGCAGTATTTT. Residues: CASSMVQGAVADTQYF.

CDR3 sequence: CASSGLPGQGAYEQYF. CDR3 in DNA: TGCGCCAGCAGTGGACTCCCAGGACAGGGGGCCTACGAGCAGTACTTC. The chain has TRBV10-2 and TRBJ2-7; 10 nucleotides match TRBD1. The CDR3 length is 16 residues. V trimming: 4 bases; J trimming: 2 bases; junction bases outside the gene matches: 8. Germline assignment: CDR1 WSHSY and CDR2 SAAADI.

This clone was picked up one time. The CDR3 loop is CASSLGGSSYEQYF. Written as DNA, the CDR3 is TGTGCCAGCAGCTTGGGCGGCAGCTCCTACGAGCAGTACTTC. This chain links TRBV5-5 with TRBJ2-7; D unclear. V was clipped by 0 bases and J by 0 bases, with 7 bases between them. In germline, CDR1 is SGHKS, CDR2 YYEKEE (reference sequence). CDR3 length: 14 residues.

The V gene is TRBV10-3, the J gene TRBJ2-5; 12 bases are a match to TRBD2. The trim removed 0 bases at V and 4 bases at J, leaving 3 bases unmatched. Per the germline V gene, CDR1 is ENHRY and CDR2 is SYGVKD. This CDR3 comprises 16 residues. CDR3 loop: CAISESTTSGRETQYF. In DNA form, the CDR3 reads TGTGCCATCAGTGAGTCGACGACTAGCGGGAGAGAGACCCAGTACTTC.

V is TRBV6-6 and J is TRBJ2-7; maybe TRBD1 (5 bases). The CDR3 loop spans 12 amino acids. Germline values: CDR1 MNHNY, CDR2 SVGAGI (reference sequence). Trimming took 6 bases from V and 2 from J, leaving 8 bases between them. The CDR3 protein is CASSSTAYEQYF. The DNA for the CDR3 is TGTGCCAGCAGCTCGACAGCCTACGAGCAGTACTTC.

The chain couples TRBV7-3 to TRBJ2-7; 14 nucleotides align to TRBD2. CDR3 length: 14 amino acids. V gave up 2 bases and J gave up 6 bases; unmatched junction bases: 0. Germline CDR1 reads SGHTA; CDR2 reads FQGTGA. CDR3 in amino acids: CASSLGLAGGEQYF. The CDR3 nucleotides read TGTGCCAGCAGCTTAGGACTAGCGGGAGGCGAGCAGTACTTC.

In this sample, this clone turned up once. This chain connects TRBV9 to TRBJ1-1; the D gene is possibly TRBD1 (6 bases). Germline V gives CDR1 SGDLS, CDR2 YYNGEE. The CDR3 is 15 residues long. V lost 0 bases to trimming and J lost 1 base, with 10 bases between them. DNA for the CDR3: TGTGCCAGCAGCGTAGCGGGGGGGCAGAACACTGAAGCTTTCTTT. This codes for CASSVAGGQNTEAFF.

V is TRBV5-5 and J is TRBJ2-7; 7 bases fit TRBD2. Germline lookup yields CDR1 SGHKS and CDR2 YYEKEE (reference sequence). The CDR3 covers 15 residues. V gave up 3 bases and J gave up 2 bases; unmatched junction bases: 8. CDR3 nucleotides: TGTGCCAGCAGCTACCTAGCGGCGTCAACCTACGAGCAGTACTTC. This translates into CASSYLAASTYEQYF.

In this sample, this clone turned up a few times. The CDR3 protein is CAISENDSMNTEAFF. DNA of the CDR3: TGTGCCATCAGTGAGAACGACAGTATGAACACTGAAGCTTTCTTT. V usage is TRBV10-3 and J usage is TRBJ1-1, with D maybe TRBD1 (5 bases). V gave up 2 bases and J gave up 0 bases, with 10 bases separating them. This CDR3 has 15 amino acids. Germline-derived CDR1 and CDR2 are ENHRY and SYGVKD.

This clone was observed a few times. J is TRBJ1-6 and V is TRBV4-2, with D perhaps TRBD1 (6 bases). The V gene's germline CDR1 is LGHNA and CDR2 YNFKEQ. V gave up 1 base and J gave up 7 bases, with 17 bases separating them. The CDR3 runs 17 residues. CDR3 loop: CASSQAEGGAGNSPLHF. The CDR3 DNA reads TGTGCCAGCAGCCAAGCGGAGGGGGGGGCCGGCAATTCACCCCTCCACTTT.

The chain is built from TRBV7-3 and TRBJ2-5, with TRBD1 matching over 7 bases. The CDR3 spans 13 residues. In germline, CDR1 is SGHTA, CDR2 FQGTGA. The junction had 2 bases not matched to a gene; V was cut back by 5 bases and J by 2 bases. CDR3 DNA sequence: TGTGCCAGCAGCGTGGGACAGCAAGAGACCCAGTACTTC. Residues: CASSVGQQETQYF.

V gene TRBV28 combines with J gene TRBJ2-7; D ambiguous. The CDR3 spans 14 residues. Trimming pared 4 bases from V and 1 base from J, leaving 11 bases between. In germline, CDR1 is MDHEN, CDR2 SYDVKM. For the CDR3, the DNA is TGTGCCAGCAGTTCCCCCTCTCGGTCCTACGAGCAGTACTTC. Its protein product is CASSSPSRSYEQYF.

This clone showed up just once. The chain has TRBV6-5 and TRBJ1-1; 7 nucleotides agree with TRBD1. J gave up 4 bases and V 2 bases, and 10 bases lay outside the gene matches. The germline V gene has CDR1 MNHEY and CDR2 SVGAGI. The CDR3 covers 16 residues. CDR3 residues: CASSYTRGQFRTEAFF. For the CDR3, the DNA is TGTGCCAGCAGTTACACGAGGGGACAGTTTCGCACTGAAGCTTTCTTT.

This chain links TRBV4-1 with TRBJ1-3; 7 bases match TRBD1. V dropped 2 bases and J dropped 8; count of bases not matched to a gene: 9. CDR1 MGHRA and CDR2 YSYEKL come from the germline V gene. The CDR3 length is 15 residues. CDR3 loop: CASSQHGQATDTIYF. The CDR3 nucleotides are TGCGCCAGCAGCCAACATGGACAGGCCACGGACACCATATATTTT.

The chain has TRBV19 and TRBJ1-5; D is unclear. This CDR3 comprises 15 residues. The germline V and J ends were trimmed by 5 bases and 0 bases, with 11 bases remaining between them. Germline loops: CDR1 LNHDA, CDR2 SQIVND (reference sequence). The CDR3 coding sequence is TGTGCCAGTAGTGCCTCAGAGGATAGCAATCAGCCCCAGCATTTT. Its translation is CASSASEDSNQPQHF.

V gene TRBV29-1 combines with J gene TRBJ2-5; possibly TRBD1 for D (6 bases). V lost 7 bases and J 1 base, leaving 7 bases between the germline ends. This CDR3 is built from 11 residues. Per the germline V gene, CDR1 is SQVTM and CDR2 is ANQGSEA. The CDR3 protein is CSAGAQETQYF. CDR3 DNA: TGCAGCGCAGGGGCCCAAGAGACCCAGTACTTC.

The rearrangement uses TRBV5-8 and TRBJ2-2, with 10 bases that match TRBD1. The germline CDR1 and CDR2 sequences are SGHTS and YDEGEE. V trimming: 0 bases; J trimming: 8 bases; junction bases outside the gene matches: 4. The CDR3 extends over 15 amino acids. CDR3 amino acids: CASSLAGTGEGELFF. CDR3 nucleotide sequence: TGTGCCAGCAGCTTGGCCGGGACAGGGGAAGGGGAGCTGTTTTTT.

This clone was seen a few times. V gene TRBV2 combines with J gene TRBJ1-5; D not resolved. CDR3 length: 17 amino acids. Trimming took off 2 bases at V and 2 bases at J, with 16 bases between the two ends. CDR1 SNHLY and CDR2 FYNNEI come from the germline V gene. The CDR3 DNA reads TGTGCCAGCAGTGAAAACCGGCAGGTAGTCGGCAATCAGCCCCAGCATTTT. As protein: CASSENRQVVGNQPQHF.

The V gene is TRBV9, the J gene TRBJ2-1; D gene uncertain. Germline values: CDR1 SGDLS, CDR2 YYNGEE. The CDR3 sequence is 13 residues long. Trimming pared 4 bases from V and 5 bases from J, leaving 10 bases between. The CDR3 DNA sequence: TGTGCCAGCAGCCTCACATCACACAATGAGCAGTTCTTC. Its protein product is CASSLTSHNEQFF.

The chain employs TRBV24-1 and TRBJ2-5, with TRBD2 matching 8 bases. CDR3 length: 19 residues. The junction had 16 bases not matched to a gene; V was cut back by 4 bases and J by 1 base. CDR1 KGHDR and CDR2 SFDVKD come from the germline V gene. CDR3 loop: CATSDRTPRGRGAQETQYF. DNA of the CDR3: TGTGCCACCAGTGACCGCACACCCCGGGGGCGGGGGGCCCAAGAGACCCAGTACTTC.

The gene calls are TRBV7-2 and TRBJ2-2; weak D call: TRBD2 (6 bases). With 3 bases removed from V and 5 bases from J, the gap between germline ends came to 13 bases. The length of the CDR3 is 15 residues. Germline V gene data show CDR1 as SGHTA and CDR2 as FQGNSA. The chain's CDR3 is CASSFGLSGTGELFF. The CDR3, as DNA: TGTGCCAGCAGCTTTGGACTCAGCGGGACCGGGGAGCTGTTTTTT.